The rows below give T cell receptor beta chains drawn from one sample of a study of identical twins. MiXCR, run by TCRdb on the 5' RACE reads, gives a single entry per CDR3 protein. The sample lists some 190,000 distinct CDR3 sequences, about a sixth occurring once. The sample also formed part of further work on T cells expressing NK-cell markers.

The sequencing sample was made of CD8+ T cells sorted from blood. Every receptor here comes from a woman under 30 in good health. Each CDR3 is given with its conserved first and last residue. Not every row has a clone size; where given, it reads once, few, many or a size class.

V	J	size	length	CDR3
TRBV5-5	TRBJ2-7	-	15	CASSLAQKGFYEQYF
TRBV21-1	TRBJ2-5	-	15	CASSKGLEEKETQYF
TRBV11-2	TRBJ2-1	-	15	CASSLEGAPGYEQFF
TRBV12-3/TRBV12-4	TRBJ2-2	-	17	CASSWATGARITGELFF
TRBV6-5	TRBJ2-7	-	15	CASSYSPGLGGEQYF
TRBV29-1	TRBJ1-5	medium-sized	15	CSVEDGTGGNQPQHF
TRBV4-1	TRBJ2-2	-	12	CASSPPRGELFF
TRBV12-3/TRBV12-4	TRBJ2-7	-	14	CASSLGGRGHEQYF
TRBV12-3/TRBV12-4	TRBJ2-7	many	15	CASSLGAGGSYEQYF
TRBV12-5	TRBJ2-7	-	12	CASGDRDYEQYF
TRBV10-3	TRBJ2-7	-	13	CAISEQGVYEQYF
TRBV5-1	TRBJ2-1	few	18	CASSPEGAASGWGNEQFF
TRBV14	TRBJ1-6	-	15	CASSEGGYGNSPLHF
TRBV6-1	TRBJ1-2	few	15	CASSLPGPVNYGYTF
TRBV5-6	TRBJ2-5	few	16	CASSTRAGALQETQYF
TRBV11-2	TRBJ2-2	few	16	CASSWVVAEKTGELFF
TRBV4-1	TRBJ2-1	-	13	CASSQPRGDEQFF
TRBV27	TRBJ2-3	-	13	CASSFEGLDTQYF
TRBV5-4	TRBJ1-5	many	14	CASSSGGRNQPQHF
TRBV5-4	TRBJ2-7	-	14	CASSLGDGSYEQYF
TRBV3-1	TRBJ2-5	-	13	CASSHGTQETQYF
TRBV5-6	TRBJ2-1	few	12	CASTSGPNEQFF
TRBV20-1	TRBJ2-7	few	15	CSARLAGLGSYEQYF
TRBV10-2	TRBJ2-7	few	13	CASRGGLGGEQYF
TRBV19	TRBJ2-7	-	13	CASKLTGAYEQYF
TRBV25-1	TRBJ2-3	once	16	CASSERAGRYTGTQYF
TRBV7-3	TRBJ2-3	few	16	CASSSFGPQGANTQYF
TRBV5-1	TRBJ2-1	few	16	CASSLSAGGIHNEQFF
TRBV28	TRBJ2-1	few	16	CASSFLQAGVRNEQFF
TRBV6-5	TRBJ2-7	few	14	CASSYAQGGYEQYF
TRBV12-3/TRBV12-4	TRBJ1-2	few	14	CASSLVGTGSGYTF
TRBV5-5	TRBJ2-2	few	13	CASSLSKGSWLFF
TRBV7-6	TRBJ2-3	-	16	CASSLRGLPSTDTQYF
TRBV6-4	TRBJ1-2	many	15	CASSDSPGSNYGYTF
TRBV7-2	TRBJ1-1	few	14	CASSLRQGRTEAFF
TRBV21-1	TRBJ1-5	few	15	CASRIQGGGNQPQHF
TRBV5-6	TRBJ2-7	few	13	CASSLVQGDEQYF
TRBV10-2	TRBJ2-7	-	15	CASRLLAGGSYEQYF
TRBV7-9	TRBJ2-2	few	15	CASSLRRPNTGELFF
TRBV27	TRBJ2-5	few	13	CASSFVGEETQYF
TRBV7-8	TRBJ2-3	-	18	CASTERRSTSGSTDTQYF
TRBV20-1	TRBJ2-7	few	15	CSARQESSPFYEQYF
TRBV10-1	TRBJ2-2	-	18	CASSESRLRTPNTGELFF
TRBV14	TRBJ2-7	few	15	CASSQEQREAHEQYF
TRBV7-8	TRBJ2-2	few	15	CASRVGTANTGELFF
TRBV30	TRBJ1-3	few	12	CAWARGMNTIYF
TRBV6-1	TRBJ2-1	-	15	CATRGGRSSYNEQFF
TRBV7-9	TRBJ2-5	few	16	CASSLFGASPIETQYF
TRBV3-1	TRBJ1-1	few	15	CASSQEGAENTEAFF
TRBV5-1	TRBJ2-7	-	16	CASSSTTGHPSYEQYF